A single sample gave rise to the 20 T cell receptor beta chains below, sequenced in a study of cytotoxic CD8 clonotypes in ibrutinib-treated CLL. Sequencing was performed with immunoSEQ multiplex PCR; in TCRdb, only in-frame clones are kept and a portion is missing. The table lists about 150,000 clones, about 79% of them singletons, with 10% to 15% in the top ten. Sequenced here: PBMCs, sampled after 12 months of ibrutinib treatment. These receptors were obtained from a human donor with chronic lymphocytic leukemia.

This chain links TRBV4-1 with TRBJ2-2; 9 nucleotides agree with TRBD2. CDR1 is MGHRA and CDR2 is YSYEKL in the germline V gene. The CDR3 loop spans 17 amino acids. V shed 3 bases and J 5 bases; nucleotides not matched to a gene: 10. This chain's CDR3 is CASSQELAGRGTGELFF. In DNA form, the CDR3 reads TGCGCCAGCAGCCAGGAACTAGCGGGTCGAGGGACCGGGGAGCTGTTTTTT.

The genes are TRBV28 and TRBJ2-3; TRBD2 matches 7 bases. The germline V gene has CDR1 MDHEN and CDR2 SYDVKM. The CDR3 spans 16 residues. V dropped 3 bases and J dropped 6; count of bases not matched to a gene: 12. CDR3 sequence: CASSFIPGGGRDTQYF. CDR3 DNA: TGTGCCAGCAGTTTCATCCCGGGGGGAGGGCGGGATACGCAGTATTTT.

This clone was found once. Different DNA sequences within this sample yield the same CDR3. The chain carries TRBV5-1 and TRBJ2-7; 9 bases are a match to TRBD1. Germline-derived CDR1 and CDR2 are SGHRS and YFSETQ. This CDR3 has 14 residues. With 0 bases clipped from V and 3 bases from J, the junction kept 1 base outside the gene matches. CDR3 loop: CASSLEGQGYEQYF. CDR3 in DNA: TGCGCCAGCAGCTTGGAGGGACAGGGCTACGAGCAGTACTTC. Based on the CDR3 plus reference TRBV5-1 and TRBJ2-7, the full variable domain is KAGVTQTPRYLIKTRGQQVTLSCSPISGHRSVSWYQQTPGQGLQFLFEYFSETQRNKGNFPGRFSGRQFSNSRSEMNVSTLELGDSALYLCASSLEGQGYEQYFGPGTRLTVT.

This chain connects TRBV7-6 to TRBJ2-7; D not certain. V dropped 1 base and J dropped 2 bases, with 9 bases sitting between them. CDR1 SGHVS and CDR2 FNYEAQ come from the germline V gene. The CDR3 consists of 14 residues. The CDR3 protein is CASSLGFSTYEQYF. In nucleotides, the CDR3 is TGTGCCAGCAGCTTAGGTTTTTCGACCTACGAGCAGTACTTC. Combining the CDR3 with reference TRBV7-6 and TRBJ2-7 gives the whole variable domain GAGVSQSPRYKVTKRGQDVALRCDPISGHVSLYWYRQALGQGPEFLTYFNYEAQQDKSGLPNDRFSAERPEGSISTLTIQRTEQRDSAMYRCASSLGFSTYEQYFGPGTRLTVT.

This chain uses TRBV11-2 with TRBJ2-1; 9 bases match TRBD1. V lost 1 base, J lost 4 bases, and 8 bases stayed unmatched. CDR3 size: 17 residues. Germline CDR1 and CDR2: SGHAT and FQNNGV. DNA of the CDR3: TGTGCCAGCAGCTTAGCAAACTACAGGGGGCCGTACAATGAGCAGTTCTTC. Translating it yields CASSLANYRGPYNEQFF.

This clone was detected only once. The chain combines TRBV19 with TRBJ2-1; 10 bases are a match to TRBD2. The germline V gene has CDR1 LNHDA and CDR2 SQIVND (reference sequence). The V segment lost 7 bases and the J segment 0 bases; nucleotides outside the gene matches: 3. The length of the CDR3 is 15 residues. CDR3 sequence reads: CASTVAGGSYNEQFF. As DNA, the CDR3 is TGTGCCAGTACGGTAGCGGGAGGCTCCTACAATGAGCAGTTCTTC.

The chain recombines TRBV5-4 with TRBJ1-2, with 8 bases identical to TRBD1. CDR1 and CDR2 (germline): SGHNT, YYREEE (reference sequence). The V segment lost 4 bases and the J segment 5 bases; nucleotides outside the gene matches: 7. This CDR3 is 14 amino acids long. The CDR3 here is CASSVDRGGYGYTF. The CDR3 coding sequence is TGTGCCAGCAGCGTAGACAGGGGAGGGTATGGCTACACCTTC.

This clone was seen only a few times. The J gene is TRBJ1-1, the V gene TRBV7-9, with D hard to call. The germline V gene encodes CDR1 SEHNR and CDR2 FQNEAQ (reference sequence). This CDR3 region has 12 residues. V was trimmed by 2 bases and J by 5 bases, leaving 6 bases between them. CDR3 loop: CASSLPRTEAFF. The CDR3 bases are TGTGCCAGCAGCTTACCCAGGACTGAAGCTTTCTTT.

This rearrangement joins TRBV29-1 to TRBJ1-2, with D perhaps matching TRBD1 (5 bases). V lost 3 bases and J 8 bases, leaving 16 bases between the germline ends. Germline V CDR1 and CDR2: SQVTM, ANQGSEA. This CDR3 is 13 amino acids long. The CDR3 DNA sequence: TGCAGCGTTGATGGGAGAGGGGCAGTAGGCTACACCTTC. It codes for CSVDGRGAVGYTF.

The V gene is TRBV11-2, the J gene TRBJ2-1, with 9 bases matching TRBD2. CDR1 and CDR2 (germline): SGHAT, FQNNGV. CDR3 length equals 15 residues. V was clipped by 2 bases and J by 7 bases; unmatched bases: 6. The CDR3 here is CASSLTVAGENEQFF. In nucleotides, the CDR3 is TGTGCCAGCAGCTTAACGGTAGCGGGAGAAAATGAGCAGTTCTTC.

The CDR3 DNA is TGTGCCAGCAGTTTATCTGCGGGAAACTCCTACGAGCAGTACTTC. This encodes CASSLSAGNSYEQYF. The rearrangement joins TRBV28 to TRBJ2-7; D perhaps matches TRBD2 (6 bases). The ends were cut back, 1 base at V and 0 bases at J, with 10 bases in the middle. Germline CDR1 and CDR2: MDHEN and SYDVKM. This CDR3 has 15 amino acids.

There are a few counts of this clone. The rearrangement links TRBV19 to TRBJ1-5; D possibly corresponds to TRBD1 (6 bases). The CDR3 is 16 amino acids. Per the germline V gene, CDR1 is LNHDA and CDR2 is SQIVND (reference sequence). Trimming left V 5 bases short and J 6 bases short, with 20 bases between. Here the CDR3 reads CASSSNRDKRRQPQHF. CDR3 nucleotides: TGTGCCAGTAGTTCTAACCGGGACAAACGTCGTCAGCCCCAGCATTTT. The full variable domain, completed using reference TRBV19 and TRBJ1-5, is DGGITQSPKYLFRKEGQNVTLSCEQNLNHDAMYWYRQDPGQGLRLIYYSQIVNDFQKGDIAEGYSVSREKKESFPLTVTSAQKNPTAFYLCASSSNRDKRRQPQHFGDGTRLSIL.

This clone was counted between two and nine times. The chain recombines TRBV18 with TRBJ2-1; possible D gene TRBD2, 6 bases. Germline assignment: CDR1 KGHSH and CDR2 LQKENI. V dropped 3 bases and J dropped 4 bases, with 10 bases sitting between them. This CDR3 is built from 14 residues. The CDR3 sequence is CASSPSGLYNEQFF. In DNA form, the CDR3 reads TGTGCCAGCTCACCGAGCGGACTATACAATGAGCAGTTCTTC.

The chain combines TRBV10-1 with TRBJ2-5, with 12 nucleotides matching TRBD2. The CDR3 has 15 amino acids. Germline lookup yields CDR1 WNHNN and CDR2 SYGVQD (reference sequence). The V segment lost 3 bases and the J segment 4 bases; nucleotides outside the gene matches: 3. The CDR3 DNA follows: TGCGCCAGCAGTGACCTAGCGGGAGGGCCAGAGACCCAGTACTTC. This translates into CASSDLAGGPETQYF.

The chain employs TRBV30 and TRBJ1-1; D possibly corresponds to TRBD1 (6 bases). This CDR3 is 14 amino acids long. CDR1 and CDR2 from the germline V gene are GTSNPN and SVGIG (reference sequence). V lost 5 bases, J lost 7 bases, and 20 bases lay in between. The chain's CDR3 is CAWGFGQISFEAFF. CDR3 DNA sequence: TGTGCCTGGGGGTTTGGACAGATAAGTTTTGAAGCTTTCTTT.

The V call is TRBV28, the J call TRBJ2-7; D is perhaps TRBD1 (6 bases). From germline, CDR1 is MDHEN and CDR2 SYDVKM. V gave up 6 bases and J gave up 0 bases, with 15 bases separating them. CDR3 length: 15 residues. CDR3 DNA sequence: TGTGCCAGCAGCCTGCGGACAGCGGACTCCTACGAGCAGTACTTC. It specifies CASSLRTADSYEQYF. Full variable domain (rest looked up from reference TRBV28 and TRBJ2-7): DVKVTQSSRYLVKRTGEKVFLECVQDMDHENMFWYRQDPGLGLRLIYFSYDVKMKEKGDIPEGYSVSREKKERFSLILESASTNQTSMYLCASSLRTADSYEQYFGPGTRLTVT.

This rearrangement joins TRBV25-1 to TRBJ2-3; D is uncertain. Deletions cut 5 bases from V and 2 bases from J, with 8 bases between. The CDR3 extends over 13 amino acids. The germline V gene has CDR1 MGHDK and CDR2 SYGVNS. In nucleotides, the CDR3 is TGTGCCAGCAGTCGGCAGGTCACAGATACGCAGTATTTT. This encodes CASSRQVTDTQYF.

The chain uses TRBV10-2 and TRBJ2-1, with 10 bases fitting TRBD2. The CDR3 loop spans 14 amino acids. Per the germline V gene, CDR1 is WSHSY and CDR2 is SAAADI. Unmatched junction bases numbered 6, after V lost 4 bases and J lost 9 bases. The CDR3: CASSVASGSGEQFF. The DNA of the CDR3 is TGCGCCAGCAGTGTTGCTAGCGGGAGTGGTGAGCAGTTCTTC.

The chain recombines TRBV10-3 with TRBJ2-1, with D perhaps matching TRBD2 (6 bases). The CDR3 has 17 amino acids. Germline assignment: CDR1 ENHRY and CDR2 SYGVKD. V was cut by 5 bases and J by 5 bases, with 22 bases left in between. The CDR3 DNA reads TGTGCCATCAGTCTTATCTCGCCGGGACTCATTAACAATGAGCAGTTCTTC. It codes for CAISLISPGLINNEQFF.

This chain uses TRBV5-1 with TRBJ2-1; 16 bases are shared with TRBD2. CDR3 length: 15 amino acids. Trimming cost V 4 bases and J 8 bases; bases outside gene matches: 3. The germline CDR1 and CDR2 sequences are SGHRS and YFSETQ. The CDR3 coding sequence is TGCGCCAGCAGCGCGGGACTAGCGGGAGGGTATGAGCAGTTCTTC. It translates to CASSAGLAGGYEQFF.